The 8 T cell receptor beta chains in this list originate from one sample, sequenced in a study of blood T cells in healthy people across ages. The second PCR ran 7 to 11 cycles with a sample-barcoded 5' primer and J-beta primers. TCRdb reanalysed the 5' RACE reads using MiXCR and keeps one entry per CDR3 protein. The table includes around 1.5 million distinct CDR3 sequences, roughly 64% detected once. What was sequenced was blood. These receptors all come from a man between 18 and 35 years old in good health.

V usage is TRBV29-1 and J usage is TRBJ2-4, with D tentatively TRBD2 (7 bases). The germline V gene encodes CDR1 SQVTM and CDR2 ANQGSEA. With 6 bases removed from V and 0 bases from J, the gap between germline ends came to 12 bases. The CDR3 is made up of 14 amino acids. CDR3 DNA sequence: TGCAGCGTCAGGGGACTACTAGCCAAAAACATTCAGTACTTC. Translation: CSVRGLLAKNIQYF. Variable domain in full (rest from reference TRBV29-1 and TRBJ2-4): SAVISQKPSRDICQRGTSLTIQCQVDSQVTMMFWYRQQPGQSLTLIATANQGSEATYESGFVIDKFPISRPNLTFSTLTVSNMSPEDSSIYLCSVRGLLAKNIQYFGAGTRLSVL.

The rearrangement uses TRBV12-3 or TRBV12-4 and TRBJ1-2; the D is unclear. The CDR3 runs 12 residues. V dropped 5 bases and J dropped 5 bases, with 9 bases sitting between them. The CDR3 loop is CASSEQWYGYTF. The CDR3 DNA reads TGTGCCAGCAGTGAACAGTGGTATGGCTACACCTTC.

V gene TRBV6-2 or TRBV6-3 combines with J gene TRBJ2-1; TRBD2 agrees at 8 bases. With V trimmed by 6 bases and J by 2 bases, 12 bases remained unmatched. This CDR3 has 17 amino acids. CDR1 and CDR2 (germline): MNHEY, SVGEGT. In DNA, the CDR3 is TGTGCCAGCAGCTGGGGATCTAGCGGGTACACCTACAATGAGCAGTTCTTC. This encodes CASSWGSSGYTYNEQFF.

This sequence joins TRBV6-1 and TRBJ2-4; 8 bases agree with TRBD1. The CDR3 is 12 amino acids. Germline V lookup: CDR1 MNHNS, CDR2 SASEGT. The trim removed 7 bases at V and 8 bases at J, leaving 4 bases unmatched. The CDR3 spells CASTNRGDIQYF. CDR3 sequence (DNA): TGTGCCAGCACCAACAGGGGGGACATTCAGTACTTC.

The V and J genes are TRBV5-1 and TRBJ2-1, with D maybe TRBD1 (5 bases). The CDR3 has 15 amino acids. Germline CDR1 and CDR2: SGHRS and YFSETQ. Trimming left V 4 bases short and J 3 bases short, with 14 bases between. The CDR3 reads CASSHDRDSYNEQFF. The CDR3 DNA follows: TGCGCCAGCAGCCACGACAGAGACAGCTACAATGAGCAGTTCTTC.

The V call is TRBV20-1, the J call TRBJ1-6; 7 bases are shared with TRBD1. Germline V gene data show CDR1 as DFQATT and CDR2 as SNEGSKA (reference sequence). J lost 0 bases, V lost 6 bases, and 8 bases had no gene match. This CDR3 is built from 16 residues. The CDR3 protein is CSALDRDRSYNSPLHF. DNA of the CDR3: TGCAGTGCACTAGACAGGGACCGCTCCTATAATTCACCCCTCCACTTT.

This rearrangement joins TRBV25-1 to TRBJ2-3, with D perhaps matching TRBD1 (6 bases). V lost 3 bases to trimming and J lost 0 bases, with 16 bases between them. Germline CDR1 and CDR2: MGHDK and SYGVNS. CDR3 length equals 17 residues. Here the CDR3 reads CASSDNSRGSSTDTQYF. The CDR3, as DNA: TGTGCCAGCAGTGACAACAGCAGGGGCAGTAGCACAGATACGCAGTATTTT.

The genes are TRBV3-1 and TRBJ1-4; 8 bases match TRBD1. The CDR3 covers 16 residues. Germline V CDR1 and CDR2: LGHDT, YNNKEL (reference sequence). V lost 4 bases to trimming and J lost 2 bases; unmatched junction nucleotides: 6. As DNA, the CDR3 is TGTGCCAGCAGCCGCCAAACAGGGGGGACTAATGAAAAACTGTTTTTT. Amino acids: CASSRQTGGTNEKLFF.